This T cell receptor beta chain came from a study of blood T cells in healthy people across ages. Study-level results: The study regarded diversity estimates from one million T cells as underestimates. Higher naive T cell percentage went strongly together with higher TCR beta diversity.

As concerns this clonotype: Its target is not known.

The CDR3 spans 14 residues. CDR1 and CDR2 from the germline V gene are DFQATT and SNEGSKA (reference sequence). Trimming shortened V by 2 bases and J by 3 bases, and 13 bases separated the two germline ends. Through a sample-barcoded 5' primer and a J-beta primer mix, a second PCR was run for about 7 to 12 cycles. TCRdb processed the 5' RACE reads anew with MiXCR; each CDR3 protein has one entry. Here the sample spans almost 550,000 distinct CDR3 sequences, around 24% being singletons. This same sample was also part of a study on T cells of mothers and their children.

The sample was blood. The rearrangement links TRBV20-1 to TRBJ2-5; D is perhaps TRBD2 (6 bases). The clonotype comes from a boy aged 5-17 years in good health. The CDR3 sequence: CSARSHGGEETQYF. The CDR3 coding sequence is TGCAGTGCTAGATCACACGGAGGGGAAGAGACCCAGTACTTC.